These T cell receptor beta chains were read from a single sample in a study of identical twins. Each CDR3 protein is one row after TCRdb ran MiXCR on the 5' RACE reads. The sample carries under 1 million distinct CDR3 sequences, roughly 12% recorded once. This same sample was also part of a study on yellow fever vaccine responses in identical twins.

Sequenced sample: PBMCs. The receptors derive from a woman aged 18-29 years in good health. The CDR3 runs from the conserved cysteine through the conserved F or W. A D gene is named only where the DNA matches it firmly. Size is omitted from some rows. Given values are once, few, many or a class for expanded clones.

d_gene,v_gene,abundance,j_gene,CDR3aa,CDR3nt
.,TRBV24-1,once,TRBJ1-1,CATSDFTNTEAFF,TGTGCCACCAGTGATTTTACGAACACTGAAGCTTTCTTT
.,TRBV5-1,many,TRBJ2-5,CASSAEETQYF,TGCGCCAGCAGCGCCGAGGAGACCCAGTACTTC
TRBD1,TRBV13,few,TRBJ2-7,CASSSGTGIREQYF,TGTGCCAGCAGCTCCGGGACAGGGATTCGAGAGCAGTACTTC
TRBD1,TRBV20-1,few,TRBJ2-5,CSARDRGKRQGAAQYF,TGCAGTGCTAGAGATAGGGGAAAGCGACAGGGGGCGGCCCAGTACTTC
.,TRBV28,.,TRBJ1-1,CASSPGATPNTEAFF,TGTGCCAGCAGCCCCGGTGCGACACCGAACACTGAAGCTTTCTTT
TRBD2,TRBV5-4,few,TRBJ2-4,CASSSTSGGRPRYF,TGTGCCAGCAGCTCAACTAGCGGGGGGCGCCCCAGGTACTTC
.,TRBV2,few,TRBJ2-3,CASLFAGISTDTQYF,TGTGCCAGCCTCTTCGCGGGAATTAGCACAGATACGCAGTATTTT
.,TRBV7-9,few,TRBJ2-5,CASSLRNYQETQYF,TGTGCCAGCAGCTTAAGAAACTACCAAGAGACCCAGTACTTC
.,TRBV20-1,few,TRBJ2-7,CSARDQVGGYEQYF,TGCAGTGCTAGGGATCAAGTTGGGGGGTACGAGCAGTACTTC
.,TRBV29-1,many,TRBJ2-3,CSVAGIQDTQYF,TGCAGCGTTGCAGGGATTCAAGATACGCAGTATTTT
TRBD2,TRBV12-3/TRBV12-4,many,TRBJ2-1,CASNDGGVVNEQFF,TGTGCCAGCAATGATGGGGGGGTAGTCAATGAGCAGTTCTTC
TRBD2,TRBV12-3/TRBV12-4,few,TRBJ2-1,CASSWLAGGRNEQFF,TGTGCCAGCAGTTGGCTAGCGGGAGGACGGAATGAGCAGTTCTTC
TRBD2,TRBV6-1,few,TRBJ2-6,CASSGREGSINSGANVLTF,TGTGCCAGCAGTGGGAGGGAGGGGAGTATAAACTCTGGGGCCAACGTCCTGACTTTC
.,TRBV18,few,TRBJ1-6,CASSGTASSYNSPLHF,TGTGCCAGCTCAGGGACTGCTAGCTCCTATAATTCACCCCTCCACTTT
.,TRBV4-1,few,TRBJ1-3,CASSQDQVYSGNTIYF,TGCGCCAGCAGCCAAGATCAGGTGTACTCTGGAAACACCATATATTTT
.,TRBV2,.,TRBJ2-7,CASSGRVPYEQYF,TGTGCCAGCAGTGGACGGGTCCCCTACGAGCAGTACTTC
.,TRBV12-3/TRBV12-4,few,TRBJ1-2,CASTLLGYGYTF,TGTGCCAGCACCCTACTGGGCTATGGCTACACCTTC
.,TRBV20-1,few,TRBJ2-1,CSATGTPSEQFF,TGCAGTGCTACTGGGACTCCCTCGGAGCAGTTCTTC
.,TRBV5-1,.,TRBJ2-1,CASSSTTASYNEQFF,TGCGCCAGCAGCTCGACGACAGCCTCCTACAATGAGCAGTTCTTC
TRBD2,TRBV20-1,.,TRBJ2-1,CSASYASGSSEQFF,TGCAGTGCTAGTTACGCTAGCGGGAGTAGTGAGCAGTTCTTC
TRBD2,TRBV6-1,few,TRBJ2-1,CASSHVAGASYNEQFF,TGTGCCAGCAGTCATGTAGCGGGAGCCTCCTACAATGAGCAGTTCTTC
TRBD2,TRBV11-1,few,TRBJ2-7,CASSLTSGSFLITNYEQYF,TGTGCCAGCAGCCTGACTAGCGGGAGTTTTCTCATAACTAACTACGAGCAGTACTTC
TRBD2,TRBV20-1,few,TRBJ2-3,CSARVASGSTSTDTQYF,TGCAGTGCTAGGGTGGCTAGCGGGAGCACTTCCACAGATACGCAGTATTTT
TRBD1,TRBV5-1,few,TRBJ1-4,CASSLSGGGEKLFF,TGCGCCAGCAGCTTATCAGGGGGCGGTGAAAAACTGTTTTTT
.,TRBV2,.,TRBJ2-3,CASRPLDALNTQYF,TGTGCCAGCAGGCCCTTGGACGCCCTTAATACGCAGTATTTT
.,TRBV12-3/TRBV12-4,many,TRBJ1-1,CASSFARMNTEAFF,TGTGCCAGCAGTTTTGCCCGCATGAACACTGAAGCTTTCTTT
TRBD1,TRBV7-3,.,TRBJ1-5,CASSPETGGNQPQHF,TGTGCCAGCAGCCCCGAGACAGGGGGGAATCAGCCCCAGCATTTT
.,TRBV12-3/TRBV12-4,few,TRBJ2-2,CAGCGGRTGELFF,TGTGCCGGGTGTGGGGGGCGCACCGGGGAGCTGTTTTTT
TRBD2,TRBV20-1,.,TRBJ2-5,CSALGLAGAGETQYF,TGCAGTGCCTTGGGACTAGCGGGAGCGGGTGAGACCCAGTACTTC
.,TRBV27,.,TRBJ2-1,CASSTGNLNEQFF,TGTGCCAGCAGTACCGGGAACCTCAATGAGCAGTTCTTC
.,TRBV19,.,TRBJ1-1,CASSTRQALNTEAFF,TGTGCCAGTTCGACCCGACAGGCCCTGAACACTGAAGCTTTCTTT
TRBD1,TRBV3-1,.,TRBJ2-5,CASVWGQGNQETQYF,TGTGCCAGCGTATGGGGACAGGGGAACCAAGAGACCCAGTACTTC
TRBD2,TRBV11-2,.,TRBJ2-2,CASSSYGTSGGPNTGELFF,TGTGCCAGCAGCTCATATGGGACTAGCGGGGGTCCGAACACCGGGGAGCTGTTTTTT
TRBD1,TRBV3-1,many,TRBJ2-1,CASSPDRTEYNEQFF,TGTGCCAGCAGCCCGGACAGGACCGAATACAATGAGCAGTTCTTC
.,TRBV7-9,.,TRBJ2-2,CASTIQGGTGELFF,TGTGCCAGCACCATCCAGGGGGGGACCGGGGAGCTGTTTTTT
TRBD1,TRBV20-1,few,TRBJ2-3,CSALSGTGADTQYF,TGCAGTGCTTTGTCCGGGACAGGGGCAGATACGCAGTATTTT
TRBD1,TRBV2,few,TRBJ1-4,CASQGQVSEKLFF,TGTGCCAGCCAAGGACAGGTCTCGGAAAAACTGTTTTTT
.,TRBV9,.,TRBJ2-3,CASSVTGANTDTQYF,TGTGCCAGCAGCGTAACGGGGGCGAACACAGATACGCAGTATTTT
.,TRBV29-1,.,TRBJ2-1,CSAGEGGVLGNEQFF,TGCAGCGCGGGAGAGGGGGGCGTCTTGGGGAATGAGCAGTTCTTC
.,TRBV12-3/TRBV12-4,.,TRBJ2-6,CASSFWVSGANVLTF,TGTGCCAGCAGTTTCTGGGTCTCTGGGGCCAACGTCCTGACTTTC
.,TRBV20-1,few,TRBJ2-1,CSAYRVENPNEQFF,TGCAGTGCTTACAGGGTGGAGAATCCCAATGAGCAGTTCTTC
.,TRBV6-1,.,TRBJ2-5,CASSPDRLYQETQYF,TGTGCCAGCAGCCCCGACAGACTGTACCAAGAGACCCAGTACTTC
.,TRBV13,few,TRBJ2-1,CASSLRGLRESLSSYNEQFF,TGTGCCAGCAGCCTCAGGGGGTTGCGGGAGTCCCTTAGCTCCTACAATGAGCAGTTCTTC
.,TRBV5-1,.,TRBJ1-4,CASSGRQTGESEKLFF,TGCGCCAGCAGCGGACGCCAGACAGGCGAATCTGAAAAACTGTTTTTT
TRBD1,TRBV20-1,.,TRBJ2-7,CSARDTGGLGNVYEQYF,TGCAGTGCTAGAGATACAGGGGGGCTCGGGAATGTCTACGAGCAGTACTTC
.,TRBV29-1,few,TRBJ1-5,CSVGGEGQPQHF,TGCAGCGTTGGAGGGGAGGGGCAGCCCCAGCATTTT
.,TRBV12-3/TRBV12-4,.,TRBJ1-4,CASRMVGANEKLFF,TGTGCCAGCAGGATGGTTGGAGCTAATGAAAAACTGTTTTTT
.,TRBV3-1,few,TRBJ2-2,CASSQALNRLGGELFF,TGTGCCAGCAGCCAAGCCCTGAACCGACTGGGCGGGGAGCTGTTTTTT
TRBD2,TRBV25-1,.,TRBJ2-1,CASITAGGENNEQFF,TGTGCCAGCATCACCGCGGGGGGTGAGAACAATGAGCAGTTCTTC
.,TRBV14,.,TRBJ2-6,CASSQGASAPGANVLTF,TGTGCCAGCAGCCAAGGCGCGTCGGCCCCCGGGGCCAACGTCCTGACTTTC
.,TRBV6-1,.,TRBJ2-5,CASISTVQETQYF,TGTGCCAGCATCTCGACAGTCCAAGAGACCCAGTACTTC
TRBD1,TRBV2,few,TRBJ2-1,CASSAGQGAQNEQFF,TGTGCCAGCAGTGCGGGACAGGGGGCGCAAAATGAGCAGTTCTTC
.,TRBV10-3,few,TRBJ1-2,CAISEGGRGYTF,TGTGCCATCAGTGAGGGGGGAAGAGGCTACACCTTC
TRBD1,TRBV2,few,TRBJ1-1,CASSTTGVWNTEAFF,TGTGCCAGCAGTACTACAGGGGTTTGGAACACTGAAGCTTTCTTT